Listed below are T cell receptor beta chains from one sample, sequenced in a study of radiotherapy plus CTLA-4 blockade in lung cancer. Assay: immunoSEQ multiplex PCR; the TCRdb copy retains only in-frame clones and omits some. The data hold tens of thousands of clones, with more than 75% observed a single time. This material consisted of peripheral blood, taken from a patient treated with radiotherapy plus ipilimumab. These receptors were obtained from a human donor with non-small cell lung cancer who had stable disease on radiotherapy plus ipilimumab. Both conserved end residues are part of each CDR3. A D gene is named only where the DNA matches it firmly. Part of the rows lack a size; the others show once, few, many or a class for expanded clones.

D gene: NA
V gene: TRBV7-9
J gene: TRBJ1-2
clone size: NA
CDR3 DNA: TGTGCCAGCAGCCCCGCTATGGGGGGCTACACCTTC
CDR3 protein: CASSPAMGGYTF

D gene: TRBD1
V gene: TRBV5-6
J gene: TRBJ1-5
clone size: once
CDR3 DNA: TGTGCCAGCAGTCTACGGACAGGGGGTTTTCAGCCCCAGCATTTT
CDR3 protein: CASSLRTGGFQPQHF

D gene: TRBD1
V gene: TRBV11-2
J gene: TRBJ2-5
clone size: NA
CDR3 DNA: TGTGCCAGCAGCTCGGGACAGCGGACCCAAGAGACCCAGTACTTC
CDR3 protein: CASSSGQRTQETQYF

D gene: TRBD2
V gene: TRBV14
J gene: TRBJ2-3
clone size: once
CDR3 DNA: TGTGCCAGCAGCCAAGTAACTAGCGGGAGGGCCTTGGATACGCAGTATTTT
CDR3 protein: CASSQVTSGRALDTQYF

D gene: NA
V gene: TRBV18
J gene: TRBJ1-3
clone size: NA
CDR3 DNA: TGTGCCAGCTCACCCTTCTCCGGGACATCGATTGGAAACACCATATATTTT
CDR3 protein: CASSPFSGTSIGNTIYF

D gene: TRBD2
V gene: TRBV4-1
J gene: TRBJ2-4
clone size: NA
CDR3 DNA: TGCGCCAGCAGCCACCTCTGGGAGGGCAGCAAAAACATTCAGTACTTC
CDR3 protein: CASSHLWEGSKNIQYF

D gene: TRBD1
V gene: TRBV18
J gene: TRBJ2-5
clone size: NA
CDR3 DNA: TGTGCCAGCTCACCAGGACAGGGGGCCGAGACCCAGTACTTC
CDR3 protein: CASSPGQGAETQYF

D gene: NA
V gene: TRBV6-5
J gene: TRBJ2-3
clone size: NA
CDR3 DNA: TGTGCCAGCACCAGACAGGCCCATGGCACAGATACGCAGTATTTT
CDR3 protein: CASTRQAHGTDTQYF

D gene: TRBD2
V gene: TRBV6-1
J gene: TRBJ2-5
clone size: once
CDR3 DNA: TGTGCCAGCAGTGTTGGGACTAGCGGGAGGGCCGAAGAGACCCAGTACTTC
CDR3 protein: CASSVGTSGRAEETQYF

D gene: NA
V gene: TRBV6-1
J gene: TRBJ2-7
clone size: NA
CDR3 DNA: TGTGCCAGCAGGGCAGGGCTCTACGAGCAGTACTTC
CDR3 protein: CASRAGLYEQYF

D gene: TRBD1
V gene: TRBV9
J gene: TRBJ2-3
clone size: NA
CDR3 DNA: TGTGCCAGCAGCAACCTCGGGACAGGGGGAGATACGCAGTATTTT
CDR3 protein: CASSNLGTGGDTQYF

D gene: TRBD2
V gene: TRBV5-5
J gene: TRBJ2-1
clone size: few
CDR3 DNA: TGTGCCAGCAGCTTGGGCGGGGGATACTCCTACAATGAGCAGTTCTTC
CDR3 protein: CASSLGGGYSYNEQFF

D gene: TRBD1
V gene: TRBV4-2
J gene: TRBJ2-1
clone size: NA
CDR3 DNA: TGTGCCAGCAGCCCGGGACAGGGGCCCTACAATGAGCAGTTCTTC
CDR3 protein: CASSPGQGPYNEQFF

D gene: TRBD1
V gene: TRBV9
J gene: TRBJ2-7
clone size: NA
CDR3 DNA: TGTGCCAGCAGCGGGACAGGGGTGGCGTACGAGCAGTACTTC
CDR3 protein: CASSGTGVAYEQYF

D gene: NA
V gene: TRBV7-9
J gene: TRBJ2-7
clone size: NA
CDR3 DNA: TGTGCCAGCAGCTTAGGAGACAGACCCTACGAGCAGTACTTC
CDR3 protein: CASSLGDRPYEQYF

D gene: NA
V gene: TRBV28
J gene: TRBJ2-2
clone size: NA
CDR3 DNA: TGTGCCAGCAGTTTAGGAGGTGCGGGGACCGGGGAGCTGTTTTTT
CDR3 protein: CASSLGGAGTGELFF

D gene: TRBD2
V gene: TRBV5-4
J gene: TRBJ2-7
clone size: NA
CDR3 DNA: TGTGCCAGCAGCTTTTTGTCCCAACTACAGCGGGAGTGGACCAACGAGCAGTACTTC
CDR3 protein: CASSFLSQLQREWTNEQYF

D gene: TRBD2
V gene: TRBV23-1
J gene: TRBJ2-7
clone size: NA
CDR3 DNA: TGCGCCAGCAGTCAATCGTGGGGAGGGCACTTGGGCTCTCACGAGCAGTACTTC
CDR3 protein: CASSQSWGGHLGSHEQYF

D gene: NA
V gene: TRBV9
J gene: TRBJ1-2
clone size: NA
CDR3 DNA: TGTGCCAGCAGCGTAGAACCGGGCTATGGCTACACCTTC
CDR3 protein: CASSVEPGYGYTF